The TCR beta chain described here comes from a study of identical twins. Template switching (which added a universal primer site) was used, and cDNA carried unique molecular identifiers. TCRdb reprocessed the 5' RACE reads with MiXCR, giving one entry per CDR3 protein. Altogether about 890,000 distinct CDR3 sequences are present, 9% to 15% being singletons, with the ten largest covering under 2%. The CDR3 consists of 14 residues. V was pared by 10 bases and J by 5 bases, with 11 bases of the junction left unmatched. CDR1 is MNHEY and CDR2 is SVGEGT in the germline V gene. Study-wide findings and caveats: With abundant cord blood beta clonotypes, insertions were fewer; memory repertoires showed no such pattern. The authors noted that invariant MAIT and iNKT cells could partly confound zero-insertion analyses. Models, which agreed with sharing between unrelated individuals, nonetheless underestimated the out-of-frame TCR alpha sharing seen in monozygotic twins.

As regards this clonotype: What it binds is not known.

These data also featured in a second study, about yellow fever vaccine responses in identical twins.

The TCR was taken from a woman aged 18-35 years in good health. Material for sequencing was PBMCs. The V and J genes are TRBV6-2 or TRBV6-3 and TRBJ2-7; 10 bases are a match to TRBD2. Here the CDR3 DNA reads TGTGCCACCCGACCAACTAGCGGGAAGGACGAGCAGTACTTC. Its translation is CATRPTSGKDEQYF.